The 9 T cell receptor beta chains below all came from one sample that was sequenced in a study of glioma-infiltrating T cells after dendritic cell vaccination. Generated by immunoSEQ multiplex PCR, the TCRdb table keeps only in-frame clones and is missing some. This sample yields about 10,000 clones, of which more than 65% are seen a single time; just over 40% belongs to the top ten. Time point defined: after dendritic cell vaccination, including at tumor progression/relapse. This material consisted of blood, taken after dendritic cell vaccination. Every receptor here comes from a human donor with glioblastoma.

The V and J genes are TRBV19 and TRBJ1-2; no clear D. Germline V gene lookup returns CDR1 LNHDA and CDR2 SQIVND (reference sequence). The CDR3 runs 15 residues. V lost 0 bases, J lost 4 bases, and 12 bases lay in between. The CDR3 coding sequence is TGTGCCAGTAGTATAGATCAAGCGGCAGCCTATGGCTACACCTTC. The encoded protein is CASSIDQAAAYGYTF.

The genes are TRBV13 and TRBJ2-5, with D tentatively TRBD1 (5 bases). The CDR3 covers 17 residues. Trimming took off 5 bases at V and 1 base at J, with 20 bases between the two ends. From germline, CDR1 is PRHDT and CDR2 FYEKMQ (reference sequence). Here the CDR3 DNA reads TGTGCCAGCAGCCCCACAGGCGTAGACAGCGTCCAAGAGACCCAGTACTTC. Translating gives CASSPTGVDSVQETQYF.

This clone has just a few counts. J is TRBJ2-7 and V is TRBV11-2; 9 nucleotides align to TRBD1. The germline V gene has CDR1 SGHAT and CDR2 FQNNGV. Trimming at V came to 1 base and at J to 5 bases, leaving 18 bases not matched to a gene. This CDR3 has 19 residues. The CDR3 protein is CASSLVTGGVLGNQNEQYF. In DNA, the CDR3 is TGTGCCAGCAGCTTAGTCACAGGGGGCGTCCTTGGGAACCAAAACGAGCAGTACTTC. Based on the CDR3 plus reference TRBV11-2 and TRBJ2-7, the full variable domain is EAGVAQSPRYKIIEKRQSVAFWCNPISGHATLYWYQQILGQGPKLLIQFQNNGVVDDSQLPKDRFSAERLKGVDSTLKIQPAKLEDSAVYLCASSLVTGGVLGNQNEQYFGPGTRLTVT.

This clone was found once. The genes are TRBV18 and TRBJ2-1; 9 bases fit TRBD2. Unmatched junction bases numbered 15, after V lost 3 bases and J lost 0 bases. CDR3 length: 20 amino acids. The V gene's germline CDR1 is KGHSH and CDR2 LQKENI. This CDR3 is CASSPRVISGSGSSYNEQFF. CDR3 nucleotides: TGTGCCAGCTCACCCCGGGTTATTAGCGGGAGCGGGAGCTCCTACAATGAGCAGTTCTTC.

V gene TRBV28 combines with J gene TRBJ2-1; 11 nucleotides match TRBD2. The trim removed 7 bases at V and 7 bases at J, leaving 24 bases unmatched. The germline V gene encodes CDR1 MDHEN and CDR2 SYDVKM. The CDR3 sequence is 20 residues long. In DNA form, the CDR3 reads TGTGCCAGCACCGAAGTTAGGGCAGGTGGTCGACTAGCGGGAACGAATGAGCAGTTCTTC. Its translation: CASTEVRAGGRLAGTNEQFF.

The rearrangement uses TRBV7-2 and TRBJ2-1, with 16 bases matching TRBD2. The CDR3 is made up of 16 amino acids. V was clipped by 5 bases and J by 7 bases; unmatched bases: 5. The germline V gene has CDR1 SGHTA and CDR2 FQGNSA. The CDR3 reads CASSRGTSGRANEQFF. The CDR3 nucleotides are TGTGCCAGCAGCCGCGGGACTAGCGGGAGGGCAAATGAGCAGTTCTTC. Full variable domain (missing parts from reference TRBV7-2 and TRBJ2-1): GAGVSQSPSNKVTEKGKDVELRCDPISGHTALYWYRQSLGQGLEFLIYFQGNSAPDKSGLPSDRFSAERTGGSVSTLTIQRTQQEDSAVYLCASSRGTSGRANEQFFGPGTRLTVL.

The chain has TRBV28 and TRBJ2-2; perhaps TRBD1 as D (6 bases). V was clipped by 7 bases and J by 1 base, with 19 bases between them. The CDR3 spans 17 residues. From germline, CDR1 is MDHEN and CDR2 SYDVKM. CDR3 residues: CASTLASGHVNTGELFF. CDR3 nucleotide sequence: TGTGCCAGCACCTTAGCTTCGGGACACGTGAACACCGGGGAGCTGTTTTTT.

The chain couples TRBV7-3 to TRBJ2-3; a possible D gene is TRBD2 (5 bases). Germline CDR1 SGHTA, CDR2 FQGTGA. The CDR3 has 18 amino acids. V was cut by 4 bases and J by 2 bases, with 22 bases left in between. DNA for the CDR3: TGTGCCAGCAGCTCGACGGAAAGGACTGAGTGGATCACAGATACGCAGTATTTT. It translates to CASSSTERTEWITDTQYF. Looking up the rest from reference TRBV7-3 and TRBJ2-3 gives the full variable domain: GAGVSQTPSNKVTEKGKYVELRCDPISGHTALYWYRQSLGQGPEFLIYFQGTGAADDSGLPNDRFFAVRPEGSVSTLKIQRTERGDSAVYLCASSSTERTEWITDTQYFGPGTRLTVL.

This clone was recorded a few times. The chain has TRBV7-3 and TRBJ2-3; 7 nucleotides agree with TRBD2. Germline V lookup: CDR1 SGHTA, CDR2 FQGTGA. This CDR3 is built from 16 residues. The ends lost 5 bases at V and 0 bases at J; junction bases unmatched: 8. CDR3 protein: CASSPGGLPSTDTQYF. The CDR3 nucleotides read TGTGCCAGCAGCCCTGGGGGACTACCGAGCACAGATACGCAGTATTTT.